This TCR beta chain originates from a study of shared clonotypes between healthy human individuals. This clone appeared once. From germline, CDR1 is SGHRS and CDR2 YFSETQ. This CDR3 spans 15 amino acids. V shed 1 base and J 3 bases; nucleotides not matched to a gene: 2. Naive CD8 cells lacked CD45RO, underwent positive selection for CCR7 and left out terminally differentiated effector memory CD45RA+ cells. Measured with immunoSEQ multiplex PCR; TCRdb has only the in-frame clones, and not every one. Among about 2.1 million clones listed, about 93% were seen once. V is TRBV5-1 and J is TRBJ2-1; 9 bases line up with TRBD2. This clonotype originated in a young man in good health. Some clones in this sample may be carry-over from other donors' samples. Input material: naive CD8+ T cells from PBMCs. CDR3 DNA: TGCGCCAGCAGCTTGTGGACTAGCGTCTACAATGAGCAGTTCTTC. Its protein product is CASSLWTSVYNEQFF. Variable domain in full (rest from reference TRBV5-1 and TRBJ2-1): KAGVTQTPRYLIKTRGQQVTLSCSPISGHRSVSWYQQTPGQGLQFLFEYFSETQRNKGNFPGRFSGRQFSNSRSEMNVSTLELGDSALYLCASSLWTSVYNEQFFGPGTRLTVL.